This TCR beta chain was identified during a study of response to subunit inactivated influenza vaccine (dated by TCRdb to the late 2010s). As for the study more broadly: Deep quantitative T cell receptor repertoire profiling was used in the study to track responses to a trivalent subunit inactivated influenza vaccine.

Points the paper makes about the study in general: It was suggested by the authors that each seasonal influenza vaccination may recruit only a limited number of new T cells.

This clonotype was counted at least ten times. Its antigen is not yet known. No much larger clone exists at a distance of one base, and base qualities are not known. Preparation of the library involved RT-PCR. The sequencer was an Illumina HiSeq 2500. Using fastp at Q25 and MiXCR, TCRdb reprocessed the public reads and kept productive beta chains. Each CDR3 protein appears once, grouped with its most common genes and DNA. The sample yields about 240,000 distinct CDR3 sequences; 9.5% to 15% were counted once. Of the sample, less than 8.5% falls within the top ten clones. The TCR comes from a man in his forties or fifties who received an inactivated influenza vaccine. Donor details come from another sample of the same person, matched by shared clones. Sequenced material: non-naive T cells sorted from PBMCs, taken about 14 days before vaccination. The cell subset or site label on this specimen signifies: memory T cell fraction.

The DNA sequence follows: TGTGCCAGCAGCCGGGGAACTAGCGTCGAGCAGTACTTC. This encodes CASSRGTSVEQYF. The chain is made from TRBV12-3 or TRBV12-4 and TRBJ2-7; TRBD2 aligns with 7 central bases. Spanning cysteine to phenylalanine, the CDR3 consists of 13 amino acids. The only DNA kept is the CDR3, 39 bases in frame from the first base. Trimmed from V: 6 bases; trimmed from J: 6 bases; junction bases lacking a gene match: 8.